Sequencing of this T cell receptor beta chain was carried out in a study of blood T cell repertoires in COVID-19. Germline CDR1 and CDR2: SGHNT and YENEEA. The CDR3 sequence is 16 residues long. Trimming took 5 bases from V and 6 from J; bases not matched to a gene: 10. Repertoires were generated with immunoSEQ multiplex PCR, while TCRdb's copy carries only in-frame clones and drops some. The table lists under 150,000 clones, about 80% of them singletons. Sequencing was carried out using peripheral blood. This sequence originates from a woman aged 60 to 75 with acute or convalescent COVID-19. The chain joins TRBV11-3 to TRBJ2-2; 9 bases map to TRBD2. Here the CDR3 DNA reads TGTGCCAGCAGCCCTCTAGCGGGATCGGTCGCCGGGGAGCTGTTTTTT. It translates to CASSPLAGSVAGELFF.